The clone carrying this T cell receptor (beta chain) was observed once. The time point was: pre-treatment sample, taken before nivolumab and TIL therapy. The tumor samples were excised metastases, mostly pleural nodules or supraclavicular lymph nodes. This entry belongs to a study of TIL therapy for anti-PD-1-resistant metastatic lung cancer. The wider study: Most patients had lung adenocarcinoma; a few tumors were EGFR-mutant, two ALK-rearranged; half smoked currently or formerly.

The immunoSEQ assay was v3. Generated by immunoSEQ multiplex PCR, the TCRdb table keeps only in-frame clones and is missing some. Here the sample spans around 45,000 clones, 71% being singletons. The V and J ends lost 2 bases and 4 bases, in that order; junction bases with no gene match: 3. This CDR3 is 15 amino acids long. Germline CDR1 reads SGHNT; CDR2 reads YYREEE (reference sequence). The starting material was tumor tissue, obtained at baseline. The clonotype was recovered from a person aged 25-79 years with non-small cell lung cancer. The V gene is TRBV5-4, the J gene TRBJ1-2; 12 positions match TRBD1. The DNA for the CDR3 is TGTGCCAGCAGCTTTGGGACAGGGGGCGGCTATGGCTACACCTTC. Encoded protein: CASSFGTGGGYGYTF.